The subject of this entry is one T cell receptor beta chain. Antigen: not known. Production of TCR beta cDNA relied on 5'RACE template switching with UMIs. After re-calling the 5' RACE reads, TCRdb lists one entry per CDR3 protein, DNA absent. The listing contains approximately 460,000 distinct CDR3 sequences. The data stem from a study of T cells expressing NK-cell markers. Study context: CD3+CD56+NKG2C+, CD3+CD56+NKG2C- and CD3+CD56-NKG2C+ T cells, once sorted, supplied the TCR beta repertoires. There were seven HCMV-seropositive donors and one seronegative donor among the eight sequenced.

The study, taken as a whole, reports: The dominant NKG2C+ clonotypes represented about 1.0-7.0% of CD8+ T cells in about six donors.

The receptor comes from a woman between 18 and 75 years old in good health. The sample was blood T cells: a sorted CD56 or NKG2C T cell subset, CD4+ or CD8+ T cells, or bulk PBMC T cells (not recorded which).

The CDR3 sequence: CASSLAAGTLRSNQPRHF. The rearrangement joins TRBV11-1 to TRBJ1-5; as DNA is missing, the TRBD1 call by TCRdb cannot be tested. This CDR3 contains 18 residues. Germline V gives CDR1 SGHAT, CDR2 FQDESV (reference sequence). The full variable domain, with the rest looked up from reference TRBV11-1 and TRBJ1-5, is EAEVAQSPRYKITEKSQAVAFWCDPISGHATLYWYRQILGQGPELLVQFQDESVVDDSQLPKDRFSAERLKGVDSTLKIQPAELGDSAMYLCASSLAAGTLRSNQPRHFGDGTRLSIL.